This TCR beta chain came from a study of vaccination effects on CD4 cells after COVID-19. V shed 4 bases and J shed 6 bases, with 16 bases lying between them. The germline V gene encodes CDR1 MGHRA and CDR2 YSYEKL. The CDR3 sequence is 15 residues long. Only in-frame clones appear in the TCRdb table, and some are missing; sequencing was by immunoSEQ multiplex PCR. The sample includes about 45,000 clones, roughly four fifths of them seen just once. As regards this clone: The antigen is unknown.

Study-level points and caveats: Clonal contraction was marked in infection- and vaccine-induced clones late after vaccination. From healthy vaccinees, only 1 of 255 vaccine-induced clones also reacted to common cold coronaviruses.

Pools of viral peptides were used by the ViraFEST assay to expand antigen-specific CD4+ T cells ahead of sequencing. Upon completion of about eleven days in culture, CD4+ T cells were isolated. Nobody among the vaccine recipients had prior SARS-CoV-2 infection (nucleocapsid antibodies were negative). Approximately 2.2 million PBMC per well received approximately 10 IU/ml IL-2 and around 11 ug/ml peptides in culture. Cells had half their medium changed to IL-2 medium on days 3 and 7. Sample: CD4+ T cells from PBMCs cultured with SARS-CoV-2 spike peptides, taken before COVID-19 vaccination. This sequence was found in a human donor who received a COVID-19 vaccine. The chain uses TRBV4-1 and TRBJ2-1; possibly TRBD2 for D (6 bases). The CDR3 protein is CASSRAGIGGNEQFF. CDR3 in DNA: TGCGCCAGCAGCCGCGCTGGGATCGGGGGCAATGAGCAGTTCTTC.